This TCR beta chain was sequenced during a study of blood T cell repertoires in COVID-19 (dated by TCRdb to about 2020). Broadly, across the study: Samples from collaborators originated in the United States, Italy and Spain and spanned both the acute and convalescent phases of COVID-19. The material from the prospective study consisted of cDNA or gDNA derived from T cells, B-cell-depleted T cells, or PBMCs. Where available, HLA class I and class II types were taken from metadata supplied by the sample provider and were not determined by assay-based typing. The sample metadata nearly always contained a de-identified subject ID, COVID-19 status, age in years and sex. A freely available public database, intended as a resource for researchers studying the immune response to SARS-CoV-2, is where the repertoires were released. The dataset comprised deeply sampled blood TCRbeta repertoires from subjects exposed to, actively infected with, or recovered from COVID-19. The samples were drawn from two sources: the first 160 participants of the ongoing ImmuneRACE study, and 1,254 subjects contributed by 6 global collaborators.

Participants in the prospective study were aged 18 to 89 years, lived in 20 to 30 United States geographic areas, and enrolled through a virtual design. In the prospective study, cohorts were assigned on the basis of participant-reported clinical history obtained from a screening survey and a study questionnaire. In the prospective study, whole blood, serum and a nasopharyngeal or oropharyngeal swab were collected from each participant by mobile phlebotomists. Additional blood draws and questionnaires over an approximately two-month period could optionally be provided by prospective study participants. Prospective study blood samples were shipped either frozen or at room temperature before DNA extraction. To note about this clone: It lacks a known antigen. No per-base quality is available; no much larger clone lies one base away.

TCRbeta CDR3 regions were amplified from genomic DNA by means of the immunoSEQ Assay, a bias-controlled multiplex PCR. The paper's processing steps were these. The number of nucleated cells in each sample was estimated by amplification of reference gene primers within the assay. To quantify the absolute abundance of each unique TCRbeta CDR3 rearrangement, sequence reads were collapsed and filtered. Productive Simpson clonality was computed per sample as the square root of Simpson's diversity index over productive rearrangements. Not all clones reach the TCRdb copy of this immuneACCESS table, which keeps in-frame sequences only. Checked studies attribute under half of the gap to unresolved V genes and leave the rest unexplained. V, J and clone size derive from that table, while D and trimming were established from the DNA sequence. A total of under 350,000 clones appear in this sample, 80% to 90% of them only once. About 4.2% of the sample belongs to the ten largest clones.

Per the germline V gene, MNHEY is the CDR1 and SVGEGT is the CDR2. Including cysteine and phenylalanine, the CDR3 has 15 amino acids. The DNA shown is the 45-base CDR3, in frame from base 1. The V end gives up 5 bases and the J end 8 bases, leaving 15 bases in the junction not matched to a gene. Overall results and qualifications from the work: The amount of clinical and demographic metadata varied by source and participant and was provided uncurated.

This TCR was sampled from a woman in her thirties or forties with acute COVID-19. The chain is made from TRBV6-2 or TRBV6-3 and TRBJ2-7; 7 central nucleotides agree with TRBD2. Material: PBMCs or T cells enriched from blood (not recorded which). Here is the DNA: TGTGCCAGCAGTCCGACGCCGGGGACTACGTTGAAGCAGTACTTC. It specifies CASSPTPGTTLKQYF.